The next 14 T cell receptor gamma chains were all read from a single sample in a study of Vδ1+ human thymocytes. Regarding the study as a whole: In the thymus, TRG and TRD repertoires looked highly polyclonal with Gaussian CDR3 lengths.

Sequences come from RNA converted to cDNA by reverse transcription. Multiplex PCR used pooled V-gene forward primers and a constant-region reverse primer to amplify CDR3s. TCRdb re-called clones from the multiplex PCR reads using CATT. The sample yields tens of thousands of gamma-chain clones, around 20% seen once. Which antigens these TCRs recognize remains unknown. Sequences were obtained from Vdelta1+ gamma-delta thymocytes from the thymus. The subset: FACS-sorted CD3+ TCRalphabeta- TCRVdelta1+ TCRVdelta2- thymocytes. The source of these receptors is a girl younger than two who had congenital heart surgery.

The chain carries TRGV9 and TRGJ1 or TRGJ2. The CDR3 runs to 11 residues. The trim removed 4 bases at V and 11 bases at J, leaving 8 bases unmatched. Germline-derived CDR1 and CDR2 are GITISATS and ISYDGTV (reference sequence). CDR3: CALWEQHQKLF. The CDR3 DNA reads as TGTGCCTTGTGGGAACAACACCAGAAACTCTTT.

V and J are TRGV9 and TRGJ1 or TRGJ2. After removal of 5 bases from V and 10 bases from J, the junction contained 5 bases not matched to a gene. The CDR3 consists of 10 residues. Germline loops: CDR1 GITISATS, CDR2 ISYDGTV (reference sequence). CDR3 nucleotide sequence: TGTGCCTTGTGGGTACAAAAGAAACTCTTT. Amino acids: CALWVQKKLF.

J is TRGJ1 or TRGJ2 and V is TRGV8. Trimming took 2 bases from V and 5 from J; bases not matched to a gene: 12. Germline CDR1 reads VENAVY; CDR2 reads YDSYNSRV. This CDR3 contains 15 residues. The CDR3 sequence is CATWDMPAAHYKKLF. The DNA for the CDR3 is TGTGCCACCTGGGATATGCCGGCAGCCCATTATAAGAAACTCTTT.

About this clone: The junction departs from the called germline gene at one end, perhaps through a read error. The V call is TRGV2, the J call TRGJ1 or TRGJ2. The length of the CDR3 is 12 residues. Germline-derived CDR1 and CDR2 are EGSNGY and YDSYNSKV. In DNA, the CDR3 is TGTGCCGCCTGGGATGGCGATTATAAGAAACTCTTT. Protein sequence: CAAWDGDYKKLF.

On this clone itself: Germline is not matched at one junction end, which may reflect a read error. Other DNA variants within this sample encode the same CDR3. The chain recombines TRGV9 with TRGJ1 or TRGJ2. This CDR3 has 11 residues. Germline CDR1 reads GITISATS; CDR2 reads ISYDGTV (reference sequence). The CDR3 coding sequence is TGTGCCCTGTGGACGGGAATTTGGAAACTCTTT. It translates to CALWTGIWKLF.

As for this clone: A read error likely explains this, since a far larger clone differs by one base. J is TRGJ1 or TRGJ2 and V is TRGV4. The germline V gene encodes CDR1 EGSTGY and CDR2 YDSYTSSV. The CDR3 is 9 amino acids. The CDR3 is CATWDKKLF. The DNA of the CDR3 is TGTGCCACCTGGGATAAGAAGCTCTTT.

This chain uses TRGV8 with TRGJP1. CDR3 length equals 14 residues. Looked up from germline, CDR1 is VENAVY and CDR2 is YDSYNSRV. With V trimmed by 3 bases and J by 4 bases, 5 bases remained unmatched. The CDR3 sequence: CATWDLLTGWFKIF. The CDR3 DNA reads TGTGCCACCTGGGATCTACTCACTGGTTGGTTCAAGATATTT.

Concerning this clone itself: A much more abundant neighbour one base away suggests this may be a read error. V usage is TRGV3 and J usage is TRGJP2. This CDR3 is 15 amino acids long. Germline V gene data show CDR1 as VTNTFY and CDR2 as YDVSTARD (reference sequence). The CDR3 DNA sequence: TGTGCCACCTGGGACAGGCGGGGTAGTGATTGGACCAAGACGTTT. It yields the protein CATWDRRGSDWTKTF.

This clone was detected a few times. V and J are TRGV3 and TRGJ1 or TRGJ2. In germline, CDR1 is VTNTFY, CDR2 YDVSTARD (reference sequence). The CDR3 totals 14 residues. Trimming cost V 0 bases and J 6 bases; bases outside gene matches: 8. CDR3 in DNA: TGTGCCACCTGGGACAGGCGAAGGGGTTATAAGAAACTCTTT. The encoded protein is CATWDRRRGYKKLF.

The V gene is TRGV9, the J gene TRGJ1 or TRGJ2. This CDR3 is built from 11 residues. CDR1 is GITISATS and CDR2 is ISYDGTV in the germline V gene (reference sequence). V trimming: 0 bases; J trimming: 12 bases; junction bases outside the gene matches: 5. The CDR3 DNA is TGTGCCTTGTGGGAGGTGGGGACGAAACTCTTT. Its translation is CALWEVGTKLF.

In this sample, this clone turned up a few times. The chain carries TRGV9 and TRGJ1 or TRGJ2. The CDR3 runs 12 residues. Germline V CDR1 and CDR2: GITISATS, ISYDGTV (reference sequence). The ends lost 0 bases at V and 12 bases at J; junction bases unmatched: 8. The CDR3: CALWEVDVAKLF. CDR3 nucleotide sequence: TGTGCCTTGTGGGAGGTGGATGTTGCGAAACTCTTT.

V is TRGV9 and J is TRGJ1 or TRGJ2. V lost 4 bases to trimming and J lost 12 bases; unmatched junction nucleotides: 12. There are 12 residues in the CDR3. CDR1 is GITISATS and CDR2 is ISYDGTV in the germline V gene (reference sequence). This chain's CDR3 is CALWEPLPLKLF. The CDR3 DNA sequence: TGTGCCTTGTGGGAACCACTTCCACTGAAACTCTTT.

The chain carries TRGV2 and TRGJ1 or TRGJ2. The junction had 5 bases not matched to a gene; V was cut back by 3 bases and J by 0 bases. CDR3 length: 14 amino acids. CDR1 and CDR2 (germline): EGSNGY, YDSYNSKV. The CDR3 is CATWDLSNYYKKLF. CDR3 DNA sequence: TGTGCCACCTGGGACTTATCGAATTATTATAAGAAACTCTTT.

The chain recombines TRGV9 with TRGJ1 or TRGJ2. This CDR3 has 11 amino acids. Germline loops: CDR1 GITISATS, CDR2 ISYDGTV (reference sequence). The CDR3 protein is CAPGLRIEKLF. The CDR3 DNA reads as TGTGCTCCCGGTTTGCGGATCGAGAAACTCTTT.